The rows below give T cell receptor beta chains drawn from one sample of a study of blood T cell repertoires in COVID-19. Data came from immunoSEQ multiplex PCR; TCRdb stores just in-frame clones and leaves some out. The table has 140,000 to 150,000 clones, over 65% seen once. The sequenced material came from PBMCs or T cells enriched from blood (not recorded which). These receptors all come from a woman aged 50 to 60 who had recovered from COVID-19. Each CDR3 is given with its conserved first and last residue. The order of the fields is V gene, clone size, D gene, J gene, CDR3 DNA, CDR3 protein. D genes are given only for firm matches. Only some rows state a clone size, as once, few, many or a class for expanded clones.

TRBV6-5,once,NA,TRBJ1-2,TGTGCCAGCAGTATCGGACAGACTGCTAACTATGGCTACACCTTC,CASSIGQTANYGYTF
TRBV4-1,NA,NA,TRBJ1-5,TGCGCCAGCAGCCAAGACAGTAACGTGGTACGGCCCCAGCATTTT,CASSQDSNVVRPQHF
TRBV11-2,NA,NA,TRBJ1-1,TGTGCCAGCAGCCACCTGAACTCGGTCACTGAAGCTTTCTTT,CASSHLNSVTEAFF
TRBV10-3,NA,TRBD2,TRBJ2-4,TGTGCCATCAGTGATCGCGGGGGGGCCAAAAACATTCAGTACTTC,CAISDRGGAKNIQYF
TRBV5-1,NA,TRBD1,TRBJ1-1,TGCGCCAGCAGCTTGGTGACAGGGGACACTGAAGCTTTCTTT,CASSLVTGDTEAFF
TRBV5-4,NA,TRBD1,TRBJ1-2,TGTGCCAGCAGCTTATGGGGACGGACAGGGGGCGGTGGCTACACCTTC,CASSLWGRTGGGGYTF
TRBV10-3,NA,TRBD1,TRBJ1-6,TGTGCCATCAGTATACGACAGGGAAGTAATTCACCCCTCCACTTT,CAISIRQGSNSPLHF
TRBV13,NA,TRBD1,TRBJ1-1,TGTGCCAGCAGCGCGGAACAGGGGGCGCTTACTGAAGCTTTCTTT,CASSAEQGALTEAFF
TRBV19,NA,TRBD1,TRBJ2-3,TGTGCCAGTAGTTCCGGACAGGGTGAGGATACGCAGTATTTT,CASSSGQGEDTQYF
TRBV6-1,NA,NA,TRBJ1-2,TGTGCCAGCAGTGAAGCGGCCGGAGGGGACTATGGCTACACCTTC,CASSEAAGGDYGYTF
TRBV9,NA,TRBD1,TRBJ2-7,TGTGCCAGCAGTGCTAGGGGGCGGTACGAGCAGTACTTC,CASSARGRYEQYF
TRBV19,NA,NA,TRBJ1-2,TGTGCCAGTAGTATGACAGGTTATGGCTACACCTTC,CASSMTGYGYTF
TRBV19,once,TRBD2,TRBJ2-3,TGTGCCAGTAGTGTCCCCGGGACTAGTACGCAGTATTTT,CASSVPGTSTQYF
TRBV11-2,NA,NA,TRBJ2-7,TGTGCCAGCAGCCCTCCCGGGGTCGAGCAGTACTTC,CASSPPGVEQYF
TRBV28,NA,TRBD1,TRBJ2-3,TGTGCCAGCAAGAAGGGACAGGGGACAGATACGCAGTATTTT,CASKKGQGTDTQYF
TRBV7-2,NA,TRBD2,TRBJ2-7,TGTGCCAGCAGCTTATATTCAAGCGGGGGGCTGTACGAGCAGTACTTC,CASSLYSSGGLYEQYF
TRBV2,NA,TRBD1,TRBJ2-2,TGTGCCAGCAGGCTGACAGGGGGTGACACCGGGGAGCTGTTTTTT,CASRLTGGDTGELFF
TRBV19,few,TRBD2,TRBJ2-7,TGTGCCAGTGGAGACCCGGCTAGCGGTTTTTACGAGCAGTACTTC,CASGDPASGFYEQYF
TRBV13,few,NA,TRBJ2-7,TGTGCCAGCAGCTCCCCTAAGCGTTATTCCTACGAGCAGTACTTC,CASSSPKRYSYEQYF
TRBV7-8,NA,NA,TRBJ2-3,TGTGCCAGCAGCTTAGTGGCAGGGGCGGATACGCAGTATTTT,CASSLVAGADTQYF
TRBV7-9,NA,TRBD1,TRBJ1-1,TGTGCCAGCAGCTCCCTCGGGACAGGGACTGAAGCTTTCTTT,CASSSLGTGTEAFF
TRBV24-1,NA,NA,TRBJ2-2,TGTGCCACCAGTGTCGAGGCCCCTTTGGGCACCGGGGAGCTGTTTTTT,CATSVEAPLGTGELFF
TRBV18,NA,NA,TRBJ1-4,TGTGCCAGCTCACCAGACACAGGAAATTTTGAAAAACTGTTTTTT,CASSPDTGNFEKLFF
TRBV27,once,NA,TRBJ1-4,TGTGCCAGCAGTTTATCAAACAGCATTAATGAAAAACTGTTTTTT,CASSLSNSINEKLFF
TRBV6-4,NA,TRBD2,TRBJ2-7,TGTGCCAGCAGTGCCCCGTCGACTAGCGGGGGCCCCTCAGCCAGGGAGCAGTACTTC,CASSAPSTSGGPSAREQYF
TRBV5-1,NA,TRBD1,TRBJ2-3,TGCGCCAGCAGCTTGGTCGGACAGGTCACAGATACGCAGTATTTT,CASSLVGQVTDTQYF
TRBV6-5,NA,NA,TRBJ2-1,TGTGCCAGCAGTTACTCAGGCGGGGGCCACGAGAATGAGCAGTTCTTC,CASSYSGGGHENEQFF
TRBV7-9,few,NA,TRBJ1-2,TGTGCCAGCAGCATTCTTGTGACAGGTAGCCTTAACTATGGCTACACCTTC,CASSILVTGSLNYGYTF
TRBV10-3,NA,NA,TRBJ2-3,TGTGCCATCAGTCAGCAGGAAGCTAACACGCAGTATTTT,CAISQQEANTQYF
TRBV7-2,NA,TRBD1,TRBJ2-7,TGTGCCAGCAGCAACCGGGACAGGGGGCGCGAGCAGTACTTC,CASSNRDRGREQYF
TRBV25-1,NA,TRBD1,TRBJ1-2,TGTGCCAGCAGTGTGGCCGGACAGGGCTATGGCTACACCTTC,CASSVAGQGYGYTF
TRBV27,once,NA,TRBJ1-6,TGTGCCAGCAGTTTTTTTCTTACAAATTCCTATTCACCCCTCCACTTT,CASSFFLTNSYSPLHF
TRBV5-4,NA,TRBD1,TRBJ2-5,TGTGCCAGCAGCACGGACCAGGGGGTGGGAGAGACCCAGTACTTC,CASSTDQGVGETQYF
TRBV29-1,NA,NA,TRBJ2-7,TGCAGCGTTGAGGAGCGCGCCGAGCAGTACTTC,CSVEERAEQYF
TRBV20-1,NA,TRBD2,TRBJ2-7,TGCAGTGCTAGTCGGACTAGCGGGTCGTTCTCCTACGAGCAGTACTTC,CSASRTSGSFSYEQYF
TRBV18,NA,NA,TRBJ1-2,TGTGCCAGCTCACCACGGCAGGGACAAAACTATGGCTACACCTTC,CASSPRQGQNYGYTF
TRBV28,NA,NA,TRBJ1-1,TGTGCCAGCAGAATTACAGGGTACGCTGAAGCTTTCTTT,CASRITGYAEAFF
TRBV14,NA,NA,TRBJ2-1,TGTGCCAGCAGCGTACGGGGGTGGAATGAGCAGTTCTTC,CASSVRGWNEQFF
TRBV3-1/TRBV3-2,NA,NA,TRBJ1-1,TGTGCCAGCATGGGAGGAATGAACACTGAAGCTTTCTTT,CASMGGMNTEAFF
TRBV7-9,once,TRBD1,TRBJ1-2,TGTGCCAGCAGCCCGCCGGGACAGGAGAACTATGGCTACACCTTC,CASSPPGQENYGYTF
TRBV28,NA,TRBD1,TRBJ1-4,TGTGCCAGCACCTTAAGGGGGCGCGGGGAAAAACTGTTTTTT,CASTLRGRGEKLFF
TRBV6-5,NA,NA,TRBJ1-4,TGTGCCAGCAGTTACGACGCAGGGAGGCGCAATGAAAAACTGTTTTTT,CASSYDAGRRNEKLFF
TRBV6-2/TRBV6-3,NA,NA,TRBJ1-2,TGTGCCAGCAGCGGGGGAGGGGGCTACACCTTC,CASSGGGGYTF
TRBV28,once,TRBD2,TRBJ2-3,TGTGCCAGCAGTTTAGGCGGGGGGGTGGAAGATACGCAGTATTTT,CASSLGGGVEDTQYF
TRBV20-1,NA,TRBD1,TRBJ1-2,TGCAGTGCCACAGGGGACTATGGCTACACCTTC,CSATGDYGYTF
TRBV7-3,NA,NA,TRBJ2-3,TGTGCCAGCAGCATCACAGGAGCCCCCGGTACGCAGTATTTT,CASSITGAPGTQYF
TRBV7-2,NA,NA,TRBJ2-7,TGTGCCAGCAGCTTAATGAGGGCCGGGTCAAACGAGCAGTACTTC,CASSLMRAGSNEQYF
TRBV24-1,few,TRBD2,TRBJ2-2,TGTGCCACCAGTGATTTACCTCCAGCGGGGGCCTACACCGGGGAGCTGTTTTTT,CATSDLPPAGAYTGELFF
TRBV2,few,TRBD1,TRBJ1-4,TGTGCCAGCAGTCAGAACAGGGGGCGAGTCGAAAAACTGTTTTTT,CASSQNRGRVEKLFF
TRBV5-6,few,NA,TRBJ2-7,TGTGCCAGCAGCTACCGGGACACTTCCTACGAGCAGTACTTC,CASSYRDTSYEQYF
TRBV28,NA,TRBD1,TRBJ1-2,TGTGCCAGCAGTCCTACACAGTCAGGGGGAACCTATGGCTACACCTTC,CASSPTQSGGTYGYTF
TRBV4-1,NA,NA,TRBJ1-1,TGCGCCAGCAGCCCCTACCCCGGGGCTGAAGCTTTCTTT,CASSPYPGAEAFF
TRBV3-1/TRBV3-2,NA,TRBD1,TRBJ1-6,TGTGCCAGCAGCCAGGGACAGGGGTGGTTAGCTAATTCACCCCTCCACTTT,CASSQGQGWLANSPLHF
TRBV19,NA,NA,TRBJ1-6,TGTGCCAGTAGTGCCTCAGGGGATTCACCCCTCCACTTT,CASSASGDSPLHF
TRBV28,once,NA,TRBJ1-1,TGTGCCAGCAGTTTAAACAGCCCTGAAGCTTTCTTT,CASSLNSPEAFF
TRBV11-3,few,TRBD1,TRBJ2-2,TGTGCCAGCAGCGGAGGACAGGACATTACCGGGGAGCTGTTTTTT,CASSGGQDITGELFF
TRBV3-1/TRBV3-2,few,TRBD1,TRBJ2-3,TGTGCCAGCAGCCAAATCCGGGGTCGACAGGGGAGCACAGATACGCAGTATTTT,CASSQIRGRQGSTDTQYF
TRBV7-6,NA,TRBD1,TRBJ1-1,TGTGCCAGCAGCTCGCGACAGGGACAGAACACTGAAGCTTTCTTT,CASSSRQGQNTEAFF